The clone carrying this T cell receptor (beta chain) turned up a few times. The antigen remains undetermined. Healthy bone marrow donors formed the donor group. Per the germline V gene, CDR1 is SGHRS and CDR2 is YFSETQ. The length of the CDR3 is 11 residues. Trimming took 7 bases from V and 5 from J, leaving 10 bases between them. 13 Jbeta primers and 60 Vbeta primers were used for the PCR. TCRdb's copy holds only in-frame clones and misses some; the assay was immunoSEQ multiplex PCR. Counted here are 130,000 or so clones, roughly 80% occurring once; the ten biggest clones make up 1.6%. The sample originates from a study of cytomegalovirus exposure and HLA in healthy donors. Study observations and caveats: About 150 TCR beta chains were listed as cytomegalovirus-associated. A later analysis showed TCR association rates differing by HLA locus, peaking at DRB1 and lowest at HLA-C. A reported reduction in N-insertions relative to the approximately 640-donor mean was seen in an Asian-associated ancestry cluster in a later analysis.

This sequence was found in a female donor in good health and CMV-seronegative. This chain links TRBV5-1 with TRBJ2-7; perhaps TRBD2 as D (5 bases). Source material: PBMCs. The CDR3 DNA sequence: TGCGCCAGCGCCTCGGGGAACGAGCAGTACTTC. Its protein is CASASGNEQYF.